The clone carrying this T cell receptor beta chain was recorded many times. Antigen: not known. This specimen belongs to a study of regulatory T cells in long-lasting Graves disease. Overall study results and limits: Persistent Graves' disease cases displayed lower TCR diversity than newly diagnosed ones. TRBV28, TRBJ1-2 and TRBJ2-5 emerged as the favored segments in persistent disease. Limited sample numbers may have lowered accuracy.

Regarding time point: persistent/refractory GD, antithyroid drugs over 5 years with positive TRAb. Construction of the TCR library relied on RNA isolated from PBMCs. Diagnosis followed American Thyroid Association guidelines for Graves' disease. In building TCR beta libraries, iRepertoire HTBI primers were used together with Arm-PCR of CDR3 regions. TCRdb reprocessed the multiplex PCR reads with MiXCR, giving one entry per CDR3 protein. This sample carries roughly 450,000 distinct CDR3 sequences, roughly 22% of them seen once, and the ten largest clones take around 12%. The ends lost 4 bases at V and 2 bases at J; junction bases unmatched: 11. The germline V gene encodes CDR1 SNHLY and CDR2 FYNNEI. The CDR3 runs 16 residues.

The sequences come from peripheral blood mononuclear cells (PBMCs), collected when the disease was refractory, from a patient treated with antithyroid drugs. V gene TRBV2 combines with J gene TRBJ2-7; 7 nucleotides match TRBD1. The TCR was taken from a female donor with Graves disease. As DNA, the CDR3 is TGTGCCAGCAGTGTAGGGCAGGGGGTCCCCCCCTACGAGCAGTACTTC. It codes for CASSVGQGVPPYEQYF.